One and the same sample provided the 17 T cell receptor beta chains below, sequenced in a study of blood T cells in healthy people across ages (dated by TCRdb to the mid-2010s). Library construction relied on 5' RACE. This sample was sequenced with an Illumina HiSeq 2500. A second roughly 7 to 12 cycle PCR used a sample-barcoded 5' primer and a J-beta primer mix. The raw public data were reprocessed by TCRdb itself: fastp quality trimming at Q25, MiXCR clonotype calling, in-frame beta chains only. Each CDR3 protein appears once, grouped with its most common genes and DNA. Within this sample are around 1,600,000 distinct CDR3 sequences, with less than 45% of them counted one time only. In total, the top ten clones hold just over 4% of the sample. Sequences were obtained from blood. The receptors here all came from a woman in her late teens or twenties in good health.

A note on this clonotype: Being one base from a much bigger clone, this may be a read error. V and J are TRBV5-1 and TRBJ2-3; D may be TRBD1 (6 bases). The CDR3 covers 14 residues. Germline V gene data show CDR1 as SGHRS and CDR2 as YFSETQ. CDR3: CTSSFQGSTDTQYF. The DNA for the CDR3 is TGCACCAGCAGCTTTCAGGGGAGCACAGATACGCAGTATTTT.

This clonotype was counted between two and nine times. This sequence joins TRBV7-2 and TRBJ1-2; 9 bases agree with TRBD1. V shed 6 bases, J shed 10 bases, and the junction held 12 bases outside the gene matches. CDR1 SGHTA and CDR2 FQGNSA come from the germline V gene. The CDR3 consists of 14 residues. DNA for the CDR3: TGTGCCAGCAGACCTGCCGGGACAGGGAGGAACTACACCTTC. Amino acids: CASRPAGTGRNYTF. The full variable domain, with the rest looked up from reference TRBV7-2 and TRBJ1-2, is GAGVSQSPSNKVTEKGKDVELRCDPISGHTALYWYRQSLGQGLEFLIYFQGNSAPDKSGLPSDRFSAERTGGSVSTLTIQRTQQEDSAVYLCASRPAGTGRNYTFGSGTRLTVV.

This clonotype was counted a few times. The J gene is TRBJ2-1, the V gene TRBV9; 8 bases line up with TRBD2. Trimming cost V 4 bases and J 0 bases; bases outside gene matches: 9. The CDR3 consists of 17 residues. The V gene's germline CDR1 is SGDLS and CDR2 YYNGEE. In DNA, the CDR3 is TGTGCCAGCAGCCACGGGGGGAGCGGGAGCTCCTACAATGAGCAGTTCTTC. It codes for CASSHGGSGSSYNEQFF.

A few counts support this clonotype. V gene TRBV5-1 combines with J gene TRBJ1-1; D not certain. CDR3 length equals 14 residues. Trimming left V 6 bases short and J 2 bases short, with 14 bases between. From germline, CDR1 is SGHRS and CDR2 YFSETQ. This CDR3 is CASNPAASNTEAFF. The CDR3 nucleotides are TGCGCCAGCAACCCGGCGGCCAGCAACACTGAAGCTTTCTTT.

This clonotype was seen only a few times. The CDR3 region has the DNA TGTGCCAGCAGCTTAGGGACAGGGGCCACTAACTATGGCTACACCTTC. Translated: CASSLGTGATNYGYTF. The chain combines TRBV13 with TRBJ1-2, with TRBD1 matching over 8 bases. The CDR3 is 16 residues long. V lost 0 bases, J lost 0 bases, and 3 bases stayed unmatched. The germline CDR1 and CDR2 sequences are PRHDT and FYEKMQ (reference sequence).

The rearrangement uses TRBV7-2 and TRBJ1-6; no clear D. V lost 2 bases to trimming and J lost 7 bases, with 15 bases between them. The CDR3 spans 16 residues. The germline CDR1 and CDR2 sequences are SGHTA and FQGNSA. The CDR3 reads CASSLRTRQTNSPLHF. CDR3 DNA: TGTGCCAGCAGCTTACGAACAAGGCAAACCAATTCACCCCTCCACTTT. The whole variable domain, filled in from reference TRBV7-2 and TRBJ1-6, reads GAGVSQSPSNKVTEKGKDVELRCDPISGHTALYWYRQSLGQGLEFLIYFQGNSAPDKSGLPSDRFSAERTGGSVSTLTIQRTQQEDSAVYLCASSLRTRQTNSPLHFGNGTRLTVT.

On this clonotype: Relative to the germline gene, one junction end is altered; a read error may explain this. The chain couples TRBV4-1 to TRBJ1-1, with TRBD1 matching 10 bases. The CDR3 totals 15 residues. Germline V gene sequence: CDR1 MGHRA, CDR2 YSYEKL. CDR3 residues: CASSQRTGGDTVAFF. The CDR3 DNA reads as TGCGCCAGCAGCCAACGGACAGGGGGGGACACTGTAGCTTTCTTT.

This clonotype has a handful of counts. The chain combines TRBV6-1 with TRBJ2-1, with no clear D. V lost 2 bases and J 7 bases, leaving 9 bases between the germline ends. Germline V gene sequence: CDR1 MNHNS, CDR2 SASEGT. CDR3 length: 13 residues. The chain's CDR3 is CASSEWQMNEQFF. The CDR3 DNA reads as TGTGCCAGCAGTGAATGGCAGATGAATGAGCAGTTCTTC.

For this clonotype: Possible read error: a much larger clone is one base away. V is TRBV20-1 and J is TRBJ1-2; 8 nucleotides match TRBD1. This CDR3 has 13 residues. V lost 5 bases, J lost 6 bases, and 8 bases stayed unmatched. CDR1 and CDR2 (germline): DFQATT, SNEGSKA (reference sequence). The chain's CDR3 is CSAAMTGEDGYTF. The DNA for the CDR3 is TGCAGTGCTGCGATGACAGGGGAAGATGGCTACACCTTC.

CDR3 amino acids: CSAQRYSVPENSPLHF. The CDR3 DNA reads as TGCAGTGCTCAAAGGTACAGCGTCCCCGAGAATTCACCCCTCCACTTT. This sequence joins TRBV20-1 and TRBJ1-6; D is undetermined. The CDR3 runs 16 residues. Germline V gene lookup returns CDR1 DFQATT and CDR2 SNEGSKA (reference sequence). Trimming removed 5 bases from V and 7 bases from J, with 21 bases in between.

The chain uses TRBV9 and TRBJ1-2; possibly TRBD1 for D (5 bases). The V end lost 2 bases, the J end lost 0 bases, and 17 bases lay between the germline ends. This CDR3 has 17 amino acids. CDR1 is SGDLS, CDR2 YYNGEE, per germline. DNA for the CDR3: TGTGCCAGCAGCGTTAGGGACGGAGGAACCGCTAACTATGGCTACACCTTC. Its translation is CASSVRDGGTANYGYTF.

The CDR3 is CASKPGGDWADTQYF. Here the CDR3 DNA reads TGTGCCAGCAAACCTGGAGGGGATTGGGCAGATACGCAGTATTTT. The gene calls are TRBV9 and TRBJ2-3; tentative D call: TRBD2 (6 bases). V gave up 6 bases and J gave up 4 bases, with 18 bases separating them. The length of the CDR3 is 15 residues. From germline, CDR1 is SGDLS and CDR2 YYNGEE.

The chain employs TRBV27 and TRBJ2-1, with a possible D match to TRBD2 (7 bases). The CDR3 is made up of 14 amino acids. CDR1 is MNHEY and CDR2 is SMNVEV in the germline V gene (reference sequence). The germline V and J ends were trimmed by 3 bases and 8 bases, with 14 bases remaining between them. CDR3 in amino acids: CASSFLQGRDEQFF. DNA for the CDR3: TGTGCCAGCAGTTTTCTGCAGGGGAGGGATGAGCAGTTCTTC.

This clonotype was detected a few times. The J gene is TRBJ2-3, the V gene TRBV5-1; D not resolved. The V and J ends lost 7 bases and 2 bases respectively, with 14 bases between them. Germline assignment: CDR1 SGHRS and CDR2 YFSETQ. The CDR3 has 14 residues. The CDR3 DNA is TGCGCCAGCTTTTCCGGGCTTTACACAGATACGCAGTATTTT. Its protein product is CASFSGLYTDTQYF.

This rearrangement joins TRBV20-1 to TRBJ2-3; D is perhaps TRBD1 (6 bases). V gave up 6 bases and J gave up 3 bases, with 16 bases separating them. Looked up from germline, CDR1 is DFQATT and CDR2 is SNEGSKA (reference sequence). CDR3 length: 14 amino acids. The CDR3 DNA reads TGCAGTGCCTCCGGGACATATACGACAGATACGCAGTATTTT. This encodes CSASGTYTTDTQYF.

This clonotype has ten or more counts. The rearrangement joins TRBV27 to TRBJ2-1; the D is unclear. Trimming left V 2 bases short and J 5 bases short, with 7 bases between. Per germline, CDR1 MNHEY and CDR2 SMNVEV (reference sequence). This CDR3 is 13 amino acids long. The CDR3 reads CASSLISHNEQFF. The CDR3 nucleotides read TGTGCCAGCAGTTTAATTTCCCACAATGAGCAGTTCTTC.

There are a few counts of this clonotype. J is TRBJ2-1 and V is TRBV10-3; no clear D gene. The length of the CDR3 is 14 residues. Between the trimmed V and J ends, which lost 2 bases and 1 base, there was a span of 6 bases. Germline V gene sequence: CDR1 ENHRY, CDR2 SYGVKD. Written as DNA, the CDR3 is TGTGCCATCAGTGAGCAGAGATCCTACAATGAGCAGTTCTTC. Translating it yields CAISEQRSYNEQFF.